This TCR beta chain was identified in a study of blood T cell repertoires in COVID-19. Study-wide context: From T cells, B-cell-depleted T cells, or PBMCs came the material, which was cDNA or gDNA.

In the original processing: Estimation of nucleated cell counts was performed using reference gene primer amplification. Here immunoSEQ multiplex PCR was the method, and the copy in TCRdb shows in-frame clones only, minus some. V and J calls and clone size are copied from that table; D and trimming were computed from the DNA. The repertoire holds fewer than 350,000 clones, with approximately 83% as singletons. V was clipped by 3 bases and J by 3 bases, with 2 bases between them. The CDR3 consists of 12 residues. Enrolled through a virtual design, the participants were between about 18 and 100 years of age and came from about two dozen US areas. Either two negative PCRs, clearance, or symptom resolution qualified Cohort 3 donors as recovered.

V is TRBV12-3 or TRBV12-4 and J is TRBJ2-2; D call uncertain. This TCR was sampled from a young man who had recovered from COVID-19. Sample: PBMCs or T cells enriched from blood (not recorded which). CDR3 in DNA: TGTGCCAGCAGTTTCGACACCGGGGAGCTGTTTTTT. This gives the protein CASSFDTGELFF.